This TCR beta chain emerged from a study of glioma-infiltrating T cells after dendritic cell vaccination. Clones were read by immunoSEQ multiplex PCR, and TCRdb kept only the in-frame ones, dropping some. The top ten hold under 7% of the sample, which has about 87,000 clones, around four fifths seen once. Trimming cost V 8 bases and J 7 bases, with 12 bases left between them. This CDR3 region has 12 residues. From germline, CDR1 is MNHNS and CDR2 SASEGT. Time point denoted: after dendritic cell vaccination, including at tumor progression/relapse. This sequence originates from a human donor with glioblastoma. This material consisted of blood, taken after dendritic cell vaccination. This chain uses TRBV6-1 with TRBJ2-1, with D perhaps TRBD2 (5 bases). The CDR3 bases are TGTGCCAGCGAACCAGGACTGAATGAGCAGTTCTTC. It codes for CASEPGLNEQFF.